This is a list of T cell receptor beta chains from one sample in a study of blood T cells in healthy people across ages. TCRdb reanalysed the 5' RACE reads using MiXCR and keeps one entry per CDR3 protein. The repertoire holds 350,000 to 450,000 distinct CDR3 sequences, with approximately 52% as singletons. What was sequenced was blood. All receptors come from a man between 60 and 75 years old in good health. Each CDR3 is given with its conserved first and last residue. Fields, in order: D gene, clone size, J gene, V gene, CDR3 DNA, CDR3 protein. The D gene is left open where the match is weak. A row's size may be missing; if present it is once, few, many or a size class.

D gene: NA; clone size: NA; J gene: TRBJ2-7; V gene: TRBV11-2; CDR3 DNA: TGTGCCAGCAGCTCCCGGGACACCTACGAGCAGTACTTC; CDR3 protein: CASSSRDTYEQYF
D gene: NA; clone size: NA; J gene: TRBJ2-7; V gene: TRBV20-1; CDR3 DNA: TGCAGTGCCCAGGCCTGTGGGCTCTCCTACGAGCAGTACTTC; CDR3 protein: CSAQACGLSYEQYF
D gene: NA; clone size: few; J gene: TRBJ2-3; V gene: TRBV28; CDR3 DNA: TGTGCCAGCAGTTTAAGGGGCGGGTTCACAGATACGCAGTATTTT; CDR3 protein: CASSLRGGFTDTQYF
D gene: NA; clone size: many; J gene: TRBJ2-4; V gene: TRBV12-3/TRBV12-4; CDR3 DNA: TGTGCCAGCAGTCCTGCAGGGGCCAAAAACATTCAGTACTTC; CDR3 protein: CASSPAGAKNIQYF
D gene: NA; clone size: NA; J gene: TRBJ2-1; V gene: TRBV20-1; CDR3 DNA: TGCAGTGCCAGAGCGGCGGGACCCCTCAATGAGCAGTTCTTC; CDR3 protein: CSARAAGPLNEQFF
D gene: TRBD2; clone size: many; J gene: TRBJ2-3; V gene: TRBV7-6; CDR3 DNA: TGTGCCAGCAGCAGCACGAGGACTAGCGGGGGCACAGATACGCAGTATTTT; CDR3 protein: CASSSTRTSGGTDTQYF
D gene: TRBD2; clone size: NA; J gene: TRBJ2-5; V gene: TRBV5-6; CDR3 DNA: TGTGCCAGCAGCTTGGGACTAGCGGGGTATGTGACCCAGTACTTC; CDR3 protein: CASSLGLAGYVTQYF
D gene: NA; clone size: NA; J gene: TRBJ1-2; V gene: TRBV2; CDR3 DNA: TGTGCCAGCAGTGAAGCCCTTGGGGGGCTCTATGGCTACACCTTC; CDR3 protein: CASSEALGGLYGYTF
D gene: NA; clone size: few; J gene: TRBJ1-2; V gene: TRBV10-3; CDR3 DNA: TGTGCCATCAGTGAGTCCGACTATGGCTACACCTTC; CDR3 protein: CAISESDYGYTF
D gene: NA; clone size: NA; J gene: TRBJ1-1; V gene: TRBV12-3/TRBV12-4; CDR3 DNA: TGTGCCAGCAGGATACAGGGAGTTAGGACTGAAGCTTTCTTT; CDR3 protein: CASRIQGVRTEAFF
D gene: NA; clone size: NA; J gene: TRBJ2-5; V gene: TRBV28; CDR3 DNA: TGTGCCAGCAGTGGGTTATGGGCCCAGTACTTC; CDR3 protein: CASSGLWAQYF
D gene: NA; clone size: once; J gene: TRBJ1-2; V gene: TRBV28; CDR3 DNA: TGTGCCAGCATGCACCGACAAGGAGGCTACACCTTC; CDR3 protein: CASMHRQGGYTF
D gene: NA; clone size: NA; J gene: TRBJ2-5; V gene: TRBV19; CDR3 DNA: TGTGCCTGTCAGGCCACGGCCCAAACGGGAGAGACCCAGTACTTC; CDR3 protein: CACQATAQTGETQYF
D gene: TRBD1; clone size: NA; J gene: TRBJ2-3; V gene: TRBV29-1; CDR3 DNA: TGCAGCGTAGGGGACAGGAGAACCACAGATACGCAGTATTTT; CDR3 protein: CSVGDRRTTDTQYF
D gene: NA; clone size: many; J gene: TRBJ2-7; V gene: TRBV12-3/TRBV12-4; CDR3 DNA: TGTGCCAGCAGCTTAAGGCAGGGCTACGAGCAGTACTTC; CDR3 protein: CASSLRQGYEQYF
D gene: NA; clone size: NA; J gene: TRBJ2-2; V gene: TRBV7-3; CDR3 DNA: TGTGCCAGCAGCCTGGGACAATTCACCGGGGAGCTGTTTTTT; CDR3 protein: CASSLGQFTGELFF
D gene: NA; clone size: NA; J gene: TRBJ2-7; V gene: TRBV11-2; CDR3 DNA: TGTGCCAGCAGCTTGGTAGGACAGACCTACAATGAGCAGTACTTC; CDR3 protein: CASSLVGQTYNEQYF
D gene: TRBD2; clone size: NA; J gene: TRBJ2-7; V gene: TRBV28; CDR3 DNA: TGTGCCAGCAGTTTATCGGGTCCTAGCGGGACTTACGAGCAGTACTTC; CDR3 protein: CASSLSGPSGTYEQYF
D gene: NA; clone size: NA; J gene: TRBJ2-7; V gene: TRBV19; CDR3 DNA: TGTGCCAGTAGCTCCCTGACAGGCAACGAGCAGTACTTC; CDR3 protein: CASSSLTGNEQYF
D gene: NA; clone size: few; J gene: TRBJ2-6; V gene: TRBV25-1; CDR3 DNA: TGTGCCAGCACTACACAGTCTGGGGCCAACGTCCTGACTTTC; CDR3 protein: CASTTQSGANVLTF
D gene: NA; clone size: many; J gene: TRBJ2-1; V gene: TRBV4-1; CDR3 DNA: TGCGCCAGCAGCAGCCCCACGAGCTCCTACAATGAGCAGTTCTTC; CDR3 protein: CASSSPTSSYNEQFF
D gene: TRBD2; clone size: few; J gene: TRBJ2-1; V gene: TRBV18; CDR3 DNA: TGTGCCAGCTCGTCTGTAGCGGGAGTAAGAGGCAATGAGCAGTTCTTC; CDR3 protein: CASSSVAGVRGNEQFF
D gene: TRBD2; clone size: NA; J gene: TRBJ2-3; V gene: TRBV25-1; CDR3 DNA: TGTGCCAGCAGCAATAGCGGGAGTAGTATAGATACGCAGTATTTT; CDR3 protein: CASSNSGSSIDTQYF
D gene: NA; clone size: NA; J gene: TRBJ1-5; V gene: TRBV20-1; CDR3 DNA: TGCAGTGCTGGGGGTGGGAATCAGCCCCAGCATTTT; CDR3 protein: CSAGGGNQPQHF
D gene: NA; clone size: NA; J gene: TRBJ2-6; V gene: TRBV30; CDR3 DNA: TGTGCCTGGTGTGCGATCTCTGGGGCCAACGTCCTGACTTTC; CDR3 protein: CAWCAISGANVLTF
D gene: TRBD2; clone size: many; J gene: TRBJ2-4; V gene: TRBV3-1; CDR3 DNA: TGTGCCAGCAGCCAAGAGGGTAGCGGGAGAGGAAGAGCCAAAAACATTCAGTACTTC; CDR3 protein: CASSQEGSGRGRAKNIQYF
D gene: NA; clone size: NA; J gene: TRBJ1-6; V gene: TRBV20-1; CDR3 DNA: TGCAGTGCTAGATCCCCGCTCCTTTCCTCACCCCTCCACTTT; CDR3 protein: CSARSPLLSSPLHF
D gene: NA; clone size: NA; J gene: TRBJ2-7; V gene: TRBV14; CDR3 DNA: TGTGCCAGCAGCCAAGATCAGGGAGGCGAGCAGTACTTC; CDR3 protein: CASSQDQGGEQYF
D gene: TRBD1; clone size: NA; J gene: TRBJ1-6; V gene: TRBV6-5; CDR3 DNA: TGTGCCAGCAGTTCCTGGACAGGGAAGTCGTCACCCCTCCACTTT; CDR3 protein: CASSSWTGKSSPLHF
D gene: TRBD1; clone size: NA; J gene: TRBJ1-6; V gene: TRBV7-6; CDR3 DNA: TGTGCCAGCAGCCGATATGGGGACAGTAGTAATTCACCCCTCCACTTT; CDR3 protein: CASSRYGDSSNSPLHF
D gene: NA; clone size: NA; J gene: TRBJ1-2; V gene: TRBV5-6; CDR3 DNA: TGTACCAGCAGCCCGGGGGCAGCGAAGAGGGGCTACACCTTC; CDR3 protein: CTSSPGAAKRGYTF
D gene: NA; clone size: NA; J gene: TRBJ1-2; V gene: TRBV12-3/TRBV12-4; CDR3 DNA: TGTGCCAGCAGTCACCAAGGGTTTTTGGGTGGCTACACCTTC; CDR3 protein: CASSHQGFLGGYTF
D gene: TRBD2; clone size: NA; J gene: TRBJ2-6; V gene: TRBV6-1; CDR3 DNA: TGTGCCAGCGGCCGAACTAGCGGGGGGGCCCATTCTGGTGGGGCCAACGTCCTGACTTTC; CDR3 protein: CASGRTSGGAHSGGANVLTF
D gene: TRBD1; clone size: NA; J gene: TRBJ1-2; V gene: TRBV6-5; CDR3 DNA: TGTGCCAGCAGTTACGCGACAGGGTATGGCTACACCTTC; CDR3 protein: CASSYATGYGYTF
D gene: NA; clone size: NA; J gene: TRBJ2-1; V gene: TRBV9; CDR3 DNA: TGTGCCAGCAGCGTAGGGAATGGACTCGGTATTAGCTCCTACAATGAGCAGTTCTTC; CDR3 protein: CASSVGNGLGISSYNEQFF
D gene: TRBD1; clone size: NA; J gene: TRBJ1-2; V gene: TRBV6-5; CDR3 DNA: TGTGCCAGCAGTTATTGGGCAGGGGGGGGCTACACCTTC; CDR3 protein: CASSYWAGGGYTF
D gene: TRBD2; clone size: few; J gene: TRBJ2-1; V gene: TRBV29-1; CDR3 DNA: TGCAGCGCCACACTAGCGCCGTCCTACAATGAGCAGTTCTTC; CDR3 protein: CSATLAPSYNEQFF
D gene: TRBD1; clone size: NA; J gene: TRBJ2-5; V gene: TRBV7-8; CDR3 DNA: TGTGCCAGCAGCTTCAATGACAGGGGGCGAGAGACCCAGTACTTC; CDR3 protein: CASSFNDRGRETQYF
D gene: TRBD1; clone size: NA; J gene: TRBJ2-7; V gene: TRBV7-2; CDR3 DNA: TGTGCCAGCAGCTTAGGGGGGACAGGGGGCAACGAGCAGTACTTC; CDR3 protein: CASSLGGTGGNEQYF
D gene: TRBD2; clone size: NA; J gene: TRBJ2-5; V gene: TRBV20-1; CDR3 DNA: TGCAGTGCTAGTAAAAGCGGGGGCCTCCAAGAGACCCAGTACTTC; CDR3 protein: CSASKSGGLQETQYF
D gene: TRBD2; clone size: NA; J gene: TRBJ2-7; V gene: TRBV10-3; CDR3 DNA: TGTGCCATCAGTGAGTCTGGGGCGGGAGGGCGAAGATCCGAGCAGTACTTC; CDR3 protein: CAISESGAGGRRSEQYF
D gene: TRBD2; clone size: many; J gene: TRBJ2-7; V gene: TRBV6-2/TRBV6-3; CDR3 DNA: TGTGCCAGCAGCTCCCCATCGGCTAGCGGATACGAGCAGTACTTC; CDR3 protein: CASSSPSASGYEQYF
D gene: NA; clone size: NA; J gene: TRBJ2-7; V gene: TRBV4-3; CDR3 DNA: TGCGCCAGCAGCCAATCCGTGCCCTCCTACGAGCAGTACTTC; CDR3 protein: CASSQSVPSYEQYF
D gene: NA; clone size: NA; J gene: TRBJ2-6; V gene: TRBV7-8; CDR3 DNA: TGTGCCAGCAGCTTAGCTGGTAGGCCCCTCTCTGGGGCCAACGTCCTGACTTTC; CDR3 protein: CASSLAGRPLSGANVLTF
D gene: NA; clone size: NA; J gene: TRBJ2-7; V gene: TRBV10-3; CDR3 DNA: TGTGCCATCAGTGGTGCATCACACAACGAGCAGTACTTC; CDR3 protein: CAISGASHNEQYF
D gene: NA; clone size: NA; J gene: TRBJ2-5; V gene: TRBV9; CDR3 DNA: TGTGCCAGCAGCGTAGCAGGACGGGGAGGTTTGGAGACCCAGTACTTC; CDR3 protein: CASSVAGRGGLETQYF
D gene: NA; clone size: many; J gene: TRBJ1-2; V gene: TRBV7-9; CDR3 DNA: TGTGCCAGCAGCTTGGGGGCCAGCTATGGCTACACCTTC; CDR3 protein: CASSLGASYGYTF
D gene: TRBD1; clone size: NA; J gene: TRBJ2-2; V gene: TRBV12-3/TRBV12-4; CDR3 DNA: TGTGCCAGCAGCCGGACAGGGTCCGGGGAGCTGTTTTTT; CDR3 protein: CASSRTGSGELFF
D gene: NA; clone size: few; J gene: TRBJ2-3; V gene: TRBV10-3; CDR3 DNA: TGTGCCATCAGTGGGCAGACCACAGATACGCAGTATTTT; CDR3 protein: CAISGQTTDTQYF
D gene: TRBD2; clone size: few; J gene: TRBJ2-3; V gene: TRBV20-1; CDR3 DNA: TGCAGTGCTCTCCCTAGCGGGGCTGCGCGAAGGACAGATACGCAGTATTTT; CDR3 protein: CSALPSGAARRTDTQYF
D gene: NA; clone size: NA; J gene: TRBJ2-7; V gene: TRBV20-1; CDR3 DNA: TGCAGTGCCCCCGGGACTCCACATACCTACGAGCAGTACTTC; CDR3 protein: CSAPGTPHTYEQYF
D gene: NA; clone size: NA; J gene: TRBJ1-2; V gene: TRBV6-1; CDR3 DNA: TGTGCCAGCAGCCCAAGGGGCCAGCCATCTAGAGGCTACACCTTC; CDR3 protein: CASSPRGQPSRGYTF
D gene: TRBD1; clone size: many; J gene: TRBJ2-7; V gene: TRBV10-3; CDR3 DNA: TGTGCCATCAGTGAGACAGACAGGGGTTACGAGCAGTACTTC; CDR3 protein: CAISETDRGYEQYF
D gene: TRBD2; clone size: few; J gene: TRBJ2-7; V gene: TRBV20-1; CDR3 DNA: TGCAGTGCTCTATGGACTAGGGCATCCGACGAGCAGTACTTC; CDR3 protein: CSALWTRASDEQYF